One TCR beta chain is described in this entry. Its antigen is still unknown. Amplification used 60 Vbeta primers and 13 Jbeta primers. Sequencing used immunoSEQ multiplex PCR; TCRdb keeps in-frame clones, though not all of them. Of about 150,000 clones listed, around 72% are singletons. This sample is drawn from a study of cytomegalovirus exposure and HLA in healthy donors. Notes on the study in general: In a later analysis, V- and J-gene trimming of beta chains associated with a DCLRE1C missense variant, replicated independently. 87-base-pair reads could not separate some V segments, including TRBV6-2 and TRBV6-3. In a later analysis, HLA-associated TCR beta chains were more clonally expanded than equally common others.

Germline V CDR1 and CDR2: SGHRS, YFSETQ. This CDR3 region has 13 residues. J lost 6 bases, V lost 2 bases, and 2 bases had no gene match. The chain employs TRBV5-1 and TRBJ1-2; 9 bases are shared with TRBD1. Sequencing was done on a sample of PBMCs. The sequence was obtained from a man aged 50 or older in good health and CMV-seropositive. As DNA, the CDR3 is TGCGCCAGCAGCTTTACAGGGGGCGATGGCTACACCTTC. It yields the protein CASSFTGGDGYTF. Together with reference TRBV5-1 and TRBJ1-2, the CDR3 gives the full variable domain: KAGVTQTPRYLIKTRGQQVTLSCSPISGHRSVSWYQQTPGQGLQFLFEYFSETQRNKGNFPGRFSGRQFSNSRSEMNVSTLELGDSALYLCASSFTGGDGYTFGSGTRLTVV.